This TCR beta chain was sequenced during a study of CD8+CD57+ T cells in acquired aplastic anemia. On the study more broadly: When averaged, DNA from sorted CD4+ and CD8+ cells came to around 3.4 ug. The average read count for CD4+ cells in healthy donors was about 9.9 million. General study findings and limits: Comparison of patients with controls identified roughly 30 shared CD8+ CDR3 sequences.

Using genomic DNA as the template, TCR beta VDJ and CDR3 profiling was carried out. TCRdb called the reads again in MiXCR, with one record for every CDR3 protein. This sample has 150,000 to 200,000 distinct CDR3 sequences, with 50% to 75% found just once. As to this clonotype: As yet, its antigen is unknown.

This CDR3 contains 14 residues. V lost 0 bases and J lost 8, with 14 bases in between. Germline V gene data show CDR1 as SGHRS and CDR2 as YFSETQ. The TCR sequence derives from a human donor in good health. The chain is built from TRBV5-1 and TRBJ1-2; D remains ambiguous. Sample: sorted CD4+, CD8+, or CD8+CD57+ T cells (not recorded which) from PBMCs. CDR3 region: CASSLDGPSGGYTF. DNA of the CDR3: TGCGCCAGCAGCTTGGACGGACCCTCTGGAGGCTACACCTTC.